One sample yielded the 11 T cell receptor beta chains listed below, sequenced in a study of blood T cell repertoires in COVID-19. Assay: immunoSEQ multiplex PCR; the TCRdb copy retains only in-frame clones and omits some. The sample includes 70,000 to 75,000 clones, roughly 85% of them seen just once. The sequenced material came from peripheral blood. These receptors were collected from a woman aged 55-69 years with acute or convalescent COVID-19.

V usage is TRBV7-3 and J usage is TRBJ1-2; weak D call: TRBD1 (6 bases). This CDR3 is 16 amino acids long. V gave up 0 bases and J gave up 6 bases, with 17 bases separating them. Germline CDR1 is SGHTA and CDR2 is FQGTGA. The CDR3 bases are TGTGCCAGCAGCTTAACCTACAGGGACGGCGTGGATGGCTACACCTTC. This translates into CASSLTYRDGVDGYTF.

This clone was picked up a small number of times. The V gene is TRBV27, the J gene TRBJ2-2; D gene ambiguous. V lost 3 bases to trimming and J lost 6 bases, with 14 bases between them. CDR3 length: 15 amino acids. From germline, CDR1 is MNHEY and CDR2 SMNVEV (reference sequence). As DNA, the CDR3 is TGTGCCAGCAGTTTCTTTGGTGGTGGAGCCGGGGAGCTGTTTTTT. It codes for CASSFFGGGAGELFF.

V is TRBV4-2 and J is TRBJ1-3, with D unclear. CDR1 and CDR2 (germline): LGHNA, YNFKEQ. The length of the CDR3 is 16 residues. Trimming took 0 bases from V and 1 from J, leaving 10 bases between them. CDR3 DNA sequence: TGTGCCAGCAGCCAAGATCCCCAAAATTCTGGAAACACCATATATTTT. It yields the protein CASSQDPQNSGNTIYF.

V gene TRBV4-1 combines with J gene TRBJ2-7; 7 nucleotides match TRBD2. J was trimmed by 0 bases and V by 0 bases; bases with no gene match: 5. This CDR3 has 16 residues. Germline V lookup: CDR1 MGHRA, CDR2 YSYEKL. CDR3 DNA: TGCGCCAGCAGCCAAGAATGGGGGGGGAACTCCTACGAGCAGTACTTC. Protein: CASSQEWGGNSYEQYF.

V is TRBV6-5 and J is TRBJ1-1; D not certain. Germline values: CDR1 MNHEY, CDR2 SVGAGI. The germline V and J ends were trimmed by 5 bases and 1 base, with 8 bases remaining between them. This CDR3 has 13 amino acids. CDR3 coding DNA: TGTGCCAGCAGTCACCCAGGGAACACTGAAGCTTTCTTT. This sequence encodes CASSHPGNTEAFF.

J is TRBJ1-1 and V is TRBV9; no firm D call. The V end was cut by 2 bases, the J end by 7 bases, with 12 bases between. This CDR3 comprises 13 residues. CDR1 and CDR2 (germline): SGDLS, YYNGEE. CDR3 in amino acids: CASSVGPEGEAFF. CDR3 bases: TGTGCCAGCAGCGTTGGACCCGAGGGTGAAGCTTTCTTT.

This clone was detected once. The rearrangement links TRBV28 to TRBJ2-7; tentatively, D is TRBD2 (6 bases). CDR1 and CDR2 from the germline V gene are MDHEN and SYDVKM. The CDR3 covers 14 residues. Trimming removed 3 bases from V and 0 bases from J, with 9 bases in between. In DNA form, the CDR3 reads TGTGCCAGCAGTTTCATCGGGGGCTCCTACGAGCAGTACTTC. This translates into CASSFIGGSYEQYF.

This clone was found once. The V and J genes are TRBV11-3 and TRBJ2-2; tentative D call: TRBD1 (5 bases). Trimming stripped 3 bases from V and 7 bases from J, with 9 bases between. Germline loops: CDR1 SGHNT, CDR2 YENEEA. The CDR3 is made up of 13 amino acids. In DNA form, the CDR3 reads TGTGCCAGCAGCTTTGTAAGGGGCGGGGAGCTGTTTTTT. It codes for CASSFVRGGELFF.

The rearrangement uses TRBV27 and TRBJ2-2; 7 bases line up with TRBD1. The V gene's germline CDR1 is MNHEY and CDR2 SMNVEV (reference sequence). The CDR3 has 14 residues. V shed 7 bases and J 7 bases; nucleotides not matched to a gene: 9. The CDR3 here is CASTHDRASGELFF. The CDR3 nucleotides read TGTGCCAGCACTCATGACAGGGCGAGCGGGGAGCTGTTTTTT.

V usage is TRBV19 and J usage is TRBJ2-7, with D perhaps TRBD2 (6 bases). V was cut by 4 bases and J by 5 bases, with 18 bases left in between. The CDR3 has 15 residues. CDR1 LNHDA and CDR2 SQIVND come from the germline V gene (reference sequence). The chain's CDR3 is CASSTTGLTRDEQYF. The DNA of the CDR3 is TGTGCCAGTAGTACCACGGGACTGACTCGCGACGAGCAGTACTTC.

V usage is TRBV6-5 and J usage is TRBJ1-6, with 7 bases that match TRBD1. Germline V gene lookup returns CDR1 MNHEY and CDR2 SVGAGI. CDR3 length: 15 amino acids. V gave up 6 bases and J gave up 6 bases; unmatched junction bases: 8. Written as DNA, the CDR3 is TGTGCCAGCAGAAACGACAGGGCTCGTAATTCACCCCTCCACTTT. Translating gives CASRNDRARNSPLHF.